Listed below are T cell receptor beta chains from one sample, sequenced in a study of beta chain features in type 1 diabetes. Libraries were prepared by immunoSEQ multiplex PCR; TCRdb keeps only in-frame clonotypes and omits some of them. There are about 210,000 clones in the sample; approximately 11% occur only once, and 1% to 1.5% lies in the top ten. The sequenced material came from central memory CD4+ T cells from blood. The receptors shown here come from a man aged 18-30 years in good health. CDR3s leave out the opening cysteine and the closing phenylalanine or tryptophan.

>TRBJ1-2|12|TRBV10-2
ASSDGTFNYGYT
>TRBJ2-7|12|TRBV15
ATETTESSYEQY
>TRBJ1-5|16|TRBV7-2
ASSLIQGQGMRNQPQH
>TRBJ2-7|13|TRBV7-9
ASSLRAGPSYEQY
>TRBJ1-1|11|TRBV7-9
ASSAMIGTEAF
>TRBJ2-4|16|TRBV30
AWTRGSGPNNPKNIQY
>TRBJ2-1|16|TRBV15
ATSRDLGASGSPHEQF
>TRBJ2-3|12|TRBV7-9
AGRAGGGTDTQY
>TRBJ2-4|11|TRBV2
ASRAGQGDIQY
>TRBJ2-5|11|TRBV2
ASSAQIQETQY
>TRBJ2-3|11|TRBV29-1
SVPGQGYDTQY
>TRBJ2-1|14|TRBV27
ASSFPPSGRSHEQF
>TRBJ2-7|10|TRBV6-5
ASSTSVYEQY
>TRBJ1-5|11|TRBV30
AWSVIEGQPQH
>TRBJ2-5|14|TRBV5-1
ASSLVGGRGSETQY
>TRBJ1-2|11|TRBV6-5
ASRPGQRDSYT
>TRBJ2-5|10|TRBV21-1
ASTPAEETQY
>TRBJ1-4|12|TRBV10-3
AISESSDTEKLF
>TRBJ2-1|9|TRBV30
AWSVRWEQF
>TRBJ1-1|12|TRBV30
AWTTGLANTEAF
>TRBJ2-4|10|TRBV28
ASSLSLNIQY
>TRBJ2-1|12|TRBV7-8
ASSLGVLYNEQF
>TRBJ1-1|12|TRBV6-1
ASTAGDRGTEAF
>TRBJ2-1|12|TRBV28
ASREEREPYEQF
>TRBJ2-2|14|TRBV6-6
ASSYSETGFSLRLF
>TRBJ1-2|11|TRBV5-4
ASSLDRIYGYT
>TRBJ2-7|13|TRBV4-1
ASSSKAGRGYEQY
>TRBJ2-7|13|TRBV5-1
ASSPRLGSSYEQY
>TRBJ1-1|13|TRBV28
ASSVILTGGTEAF
>TRBJ2-5|12|TRBV29-1
SVPAPGQRETQY
>TRBJ2-1|12|TRBV9
ASSASTETFEQF
>TRBJ2-1|13|TRBV2
ASSEIRTENNEQF
>TRBJ2-1|12|TRBV7-2
ASHRAGVYNEQF
>TRBJ2-3|13|TRBV6-5
ASSYSIGGTDTQY
>TRBJ1-1|11|TRBV6-5
ASSYNRALQAF
>TRBJ2-6|13|TRBV4-3
ASSRTASGANVLT
>TRBJ2-1|13|TRBV7-9
ASSATSGYYNEQF
>TRBJ2-5|13|TRBV7-2
ASSKGQTYQETQY
>TRBJ1-2|9|TRBV20-1
SGRDGYGYT
>TRBJ2-2|14|TRBV7-3
ASSPDGGWNTGELF
>TRBJ2-7|12|TRBV27
ASSLYRTVYEQY
>TRBJ2-7|10|TRBV7-9
ASSRTGYEQY
>TRBJ2-5|11|TRBV4-1
ASSQGGEGTQY